The clone carrying this T cell receptor beta chain came up a few times. Its antigen is as yet unknown. The CDR3 length is 12 residues. Trimming took 3 bases from V and 5 from J, leaving 10 bases between them. Germline V gene sequence: CDR1 DFQATT, CDR2 SNEGSKA (reference sequence). Using RNA template, CDR3s of TCR alpha and beta were amplified with iRepertoire arm-PCR. TCRdb called the multiplex PCR reads again in MiXCR, with one record for every CDR3 protein. Found here are more than 300,000 distinct CDR3 sequences, approximately 42% of them singletons; the top ten hold more than 10%. The record originates from a study of glioma-infiltrating T cells. Study results and caveats: A blood CDR3 motif signature was depleted in highly divergent patients. Non-neoplastic patients had below-expected tissue-blood divergence, while all gliomas exceeded expectation.

Sequences were obtained from glioma tissue, nonneoplastic brain tissue, or PBMCs (not recorded which). The receptor comes from a human donor with low-grade glioma or glioblastoma, undergoing nonglioma brain surgery, or in good health (not recorded which). The rearrangement uses TRBV20-1 and TRBJ1-2; D is ambiguous. The CDR3 loop is CSASLGMYGYTF. The CDR3 DNA follows: TGCAGTGCTAGCCTGGGAATGTATGGCTACACCTTC.